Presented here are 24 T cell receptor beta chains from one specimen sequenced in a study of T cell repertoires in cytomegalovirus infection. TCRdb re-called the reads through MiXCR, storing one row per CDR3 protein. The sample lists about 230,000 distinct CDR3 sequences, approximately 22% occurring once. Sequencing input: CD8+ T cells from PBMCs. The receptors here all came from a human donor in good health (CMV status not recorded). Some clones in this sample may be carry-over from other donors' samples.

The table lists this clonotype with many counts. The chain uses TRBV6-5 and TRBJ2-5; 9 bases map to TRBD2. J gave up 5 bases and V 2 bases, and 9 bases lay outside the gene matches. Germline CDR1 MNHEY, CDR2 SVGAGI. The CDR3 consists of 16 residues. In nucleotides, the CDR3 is TGTGCCAGCAGTTACGGTGCGGGGGGGCCCGGGGAGACCCAGTACTTC. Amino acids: CASSYGAGGPGETQYF.

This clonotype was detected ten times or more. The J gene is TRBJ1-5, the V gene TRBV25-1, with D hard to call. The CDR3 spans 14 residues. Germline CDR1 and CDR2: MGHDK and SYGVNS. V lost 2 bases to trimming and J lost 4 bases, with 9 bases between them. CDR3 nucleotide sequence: TGTGCCAGCAGTGAAATCGCTGGGAATCAGCCCCAGCATTTT. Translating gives CASSEIAGNQPQHF.

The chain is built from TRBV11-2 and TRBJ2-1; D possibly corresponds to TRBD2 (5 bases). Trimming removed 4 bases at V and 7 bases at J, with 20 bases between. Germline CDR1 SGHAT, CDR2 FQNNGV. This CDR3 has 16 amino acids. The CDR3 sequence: CASSSPVMMGDNEQFF. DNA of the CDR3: TGTGCCAGCAGCTCACCAGTGATGATGGGAGATAATGAGCAGTTCTTC.

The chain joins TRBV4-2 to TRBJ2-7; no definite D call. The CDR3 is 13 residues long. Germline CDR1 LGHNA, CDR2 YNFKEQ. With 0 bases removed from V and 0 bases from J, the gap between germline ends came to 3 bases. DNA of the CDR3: TGTGCCAGCAGCCAAGAGGTCTCCTACGAGCAGTACTTC. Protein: CASSQEVSYEQYF.

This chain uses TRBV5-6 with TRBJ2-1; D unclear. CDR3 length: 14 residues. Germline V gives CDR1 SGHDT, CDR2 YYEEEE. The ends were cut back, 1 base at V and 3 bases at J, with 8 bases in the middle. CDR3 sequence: CASSLWNNYNEQFF. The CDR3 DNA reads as TGTGCCAGCAGCTTGTGGAACAACTACAATGAGCAGTTCTTC.

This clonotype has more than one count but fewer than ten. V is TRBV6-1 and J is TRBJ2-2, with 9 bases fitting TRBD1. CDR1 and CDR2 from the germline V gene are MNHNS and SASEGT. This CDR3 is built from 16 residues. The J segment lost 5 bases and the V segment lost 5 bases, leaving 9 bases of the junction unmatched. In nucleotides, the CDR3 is TGTGCCAGCAGTCCCGGGACAGGGCTGTGGACCGGGGAGCTGTTTTTT. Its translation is CASSPGTGLWTGELFF.

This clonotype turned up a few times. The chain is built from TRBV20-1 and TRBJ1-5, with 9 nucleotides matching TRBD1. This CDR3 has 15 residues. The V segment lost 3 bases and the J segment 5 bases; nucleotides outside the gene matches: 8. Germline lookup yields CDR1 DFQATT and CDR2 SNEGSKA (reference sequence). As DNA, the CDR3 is TGCAGTGCTAGCCCGGGACAGGGTCTCCATCAGCCCCAGCATTTT. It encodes CSASPGQGLHQPQHF.

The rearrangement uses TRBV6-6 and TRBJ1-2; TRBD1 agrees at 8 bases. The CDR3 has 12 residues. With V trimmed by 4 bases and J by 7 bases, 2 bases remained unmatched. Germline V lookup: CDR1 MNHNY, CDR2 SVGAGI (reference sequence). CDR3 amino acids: CASSFDRGGYTF. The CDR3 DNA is TGTGCCAGCAGTTTCGACAGGGGTGGCTACACCTTC.

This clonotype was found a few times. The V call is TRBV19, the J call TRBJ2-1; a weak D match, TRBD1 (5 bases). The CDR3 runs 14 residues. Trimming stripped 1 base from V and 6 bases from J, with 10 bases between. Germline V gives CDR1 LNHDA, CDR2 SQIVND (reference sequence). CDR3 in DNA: TGTGCCAGTAGTATAGGTCCAGGGCCCAATGAGCAGTTCTTC. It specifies CASSIGPGPNEQFF.

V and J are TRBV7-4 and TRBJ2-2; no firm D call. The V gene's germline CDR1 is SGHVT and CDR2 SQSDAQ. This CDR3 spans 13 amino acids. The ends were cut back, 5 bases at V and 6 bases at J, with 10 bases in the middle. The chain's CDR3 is CASSEARPGELFF. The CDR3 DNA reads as TGTGCCAGCAGCGAGGCCCGACCCGGGGAGCTGTTTTTT.

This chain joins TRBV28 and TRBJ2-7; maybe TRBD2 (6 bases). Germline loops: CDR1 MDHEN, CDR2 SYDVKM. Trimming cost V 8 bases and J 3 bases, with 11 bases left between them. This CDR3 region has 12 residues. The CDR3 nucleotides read TGTGCCAGCGGCGGGACTGACTACGAGCAGTACTTC. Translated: CASGGTDYEQYF.

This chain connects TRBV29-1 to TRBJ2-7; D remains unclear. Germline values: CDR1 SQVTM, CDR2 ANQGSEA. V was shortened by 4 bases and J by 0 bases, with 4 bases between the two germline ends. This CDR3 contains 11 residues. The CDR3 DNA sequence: TGCAGCGTTGGCAGCTCCTACGAGCAGTACTTC. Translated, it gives CSVGSSYEQYF.

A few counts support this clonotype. The CDR3 loop reads CASSLSPGPGGQPQHF. The DNA of the CDR3 is TGTGCCAGCAGCTTATCGCCGGGGCCGGGAGGTCAGCCCCAGCATTTT. The chain combines TRBV5-6 with TRBJ1-5; possible D gene TRBD1, 5 bases. Trimming took off 2 bases at V and 6 bases at J, with 18 bases between the two ends. Germline values: CDR1 SGHDT, CDR2 YYEEEE. The CDR3 spans 16 residues.

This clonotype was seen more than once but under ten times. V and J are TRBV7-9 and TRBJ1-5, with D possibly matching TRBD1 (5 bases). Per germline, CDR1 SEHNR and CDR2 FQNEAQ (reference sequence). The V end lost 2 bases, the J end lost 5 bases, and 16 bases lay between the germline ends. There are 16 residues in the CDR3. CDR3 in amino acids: CASSLRGDRSYQPQHF. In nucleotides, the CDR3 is TGTGCCAGCAGCTTAAGGGGAGACAGATCCTATCAGCCCCAGCATTTT.

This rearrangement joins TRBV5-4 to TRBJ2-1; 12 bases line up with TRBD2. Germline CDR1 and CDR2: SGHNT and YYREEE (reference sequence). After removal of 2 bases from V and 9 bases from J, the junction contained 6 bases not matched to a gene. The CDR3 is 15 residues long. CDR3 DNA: TGTGCCAGCAGCTTTCTAGCGGGGGGGACGGGTGAGCAGTTCTTC. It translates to CASSFLAGGTGEQFF.

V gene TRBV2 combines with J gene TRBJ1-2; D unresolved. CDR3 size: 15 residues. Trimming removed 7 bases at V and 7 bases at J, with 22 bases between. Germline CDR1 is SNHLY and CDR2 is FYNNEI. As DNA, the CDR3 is TGTGCCAGCACCGCTGATCCCAGTCCTCGCCTTGGCTACACCTTC. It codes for CASTADPSPRLGYTF.

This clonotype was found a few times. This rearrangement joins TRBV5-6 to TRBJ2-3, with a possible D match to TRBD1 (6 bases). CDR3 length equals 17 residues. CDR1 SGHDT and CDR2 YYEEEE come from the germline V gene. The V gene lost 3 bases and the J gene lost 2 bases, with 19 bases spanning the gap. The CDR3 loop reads CASSSPGDTADTDTQYF. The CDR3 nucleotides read TGTGCCAGCAGCTCTCCCGGGGACACCGCCGACACAGATACGCAGTATTTT.

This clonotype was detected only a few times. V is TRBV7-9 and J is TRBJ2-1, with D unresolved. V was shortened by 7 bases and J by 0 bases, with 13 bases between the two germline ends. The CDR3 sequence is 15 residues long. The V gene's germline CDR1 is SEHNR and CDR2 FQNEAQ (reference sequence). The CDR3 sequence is CASTPPSNSYNEQFF. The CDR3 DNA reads TGTGCCAGCACCCCCCCCAGCAACTCCTACAATGAGCAGTTCTTC.

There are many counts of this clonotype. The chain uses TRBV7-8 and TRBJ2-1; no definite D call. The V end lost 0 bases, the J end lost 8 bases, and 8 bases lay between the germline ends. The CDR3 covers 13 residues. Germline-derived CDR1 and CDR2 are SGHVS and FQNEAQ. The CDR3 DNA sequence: TGTGCCAGCAGCTTAGCGGGGTGGCATGAGCAGTTCTTC. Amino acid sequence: CASSLAGWHEQFF.

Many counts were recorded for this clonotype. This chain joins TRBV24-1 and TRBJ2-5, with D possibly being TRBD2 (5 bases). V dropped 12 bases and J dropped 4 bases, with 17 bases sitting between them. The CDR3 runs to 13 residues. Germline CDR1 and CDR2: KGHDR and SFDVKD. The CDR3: CALLLRGRETQYF. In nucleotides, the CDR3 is TGTGCCCTTCTCCTCCGGGGTCGAGAGACCCAGTACTTC.

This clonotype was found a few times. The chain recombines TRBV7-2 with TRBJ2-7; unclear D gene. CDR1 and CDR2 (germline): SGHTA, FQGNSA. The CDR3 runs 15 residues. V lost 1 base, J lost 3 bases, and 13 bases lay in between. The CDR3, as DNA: TGTGCCAGCAGCTTAGAGGGTGGGCAGAACTACGAGCAGTACTTC. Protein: CASSLEGGQNYEQYF. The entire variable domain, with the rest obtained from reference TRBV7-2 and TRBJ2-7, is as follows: GAGVSQSPSNKVTEKGKDVELRCDPISGHTALYWYRQSLGQGLEFLIYFQGNSAPDKSGLPSDRFSAERTGGSVSTLTIQRTQQEDSAVYLCASSLEGGQNYEQYFGPGTRLTVT.

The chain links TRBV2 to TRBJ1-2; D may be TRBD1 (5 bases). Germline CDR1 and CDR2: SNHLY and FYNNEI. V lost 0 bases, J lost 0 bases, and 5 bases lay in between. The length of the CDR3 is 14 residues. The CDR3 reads CASSEAGPNYGYTF. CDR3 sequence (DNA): TGTGCCAGCAGTGAAGCGGGACCTAACTATGGCTACACCTTC.

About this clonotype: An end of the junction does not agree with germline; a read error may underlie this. The CDR3 coding sequence is TGTGCCAGCAGCTTGGATAGCGGCTACGCCTTC. Translating gives CASSLDSGYAF. This chain connects TRBV5-6 to TRBJ1-2; D gene unclear. The germline V gene has CDR1 SGHDT and CDR2 YYEEEE. The CDR3 sequence is 11 residues long.

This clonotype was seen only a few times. Written as DNA, the CDR3 is TGTGCCAGCAGCCCGATGGGGGAAGCTTTCTTT. Protein sequence: CASSPMGEAFF. The J gene is TRBJ1-1, the V gene TRBV7-9; unclear D gene. CDR1 is SEHNR and CDR2 is FQNEAQ in the germline V gene (reference sequence). The V and J ends lost 5 bases and 8 bases respectively, with 9 bases between them. The CDR3 runs 11 residues.